A single sample gave rise to the 25 T cell receptor beta chains below, sequenced in a study of early T cells in non-severe SARS-CoV-2 infection. MiXCR, applied by TCRdb to the 5' RACE reads, yields one record per CDR3 protein. The sample yields more than 80,000 distinct CDR3 sequences, about 13% seen once. Sequenced input: whole blood. Source of these receptors: an adult who was a healthcare worker with PCR-confirmed SARS-CoV-2 infection or an uninfected control (not recorded which).

This clonotype was detected ten times or more. The DNA for the CDR3 is TGCAGCACTGCCACAGGTTACACTGAAGCTTTCTTT. It specifies CSTATGYTEAFF. This chain links TRBV29-1 with TRBJ1-1; possibly TRBD1 for D (5 bases). Germline-derived CDR1 and CDR2 are SQVTM and ANQGSEA. The ends were cut back, 8 bases at V and 3 bases at J, with 13 bases in the middle. The CDR3 is 12 amino acids.

This clonotype was seen repeatedly, ten times or more. This chain joins TRBV6-1 and TRBJ1-2; 9 nucleotides match TRBD1. This CDR3 is 15 amino acids long. In germline, CDR1 is MNHNS, CDR2 SASEGT. J lost 4 bases, V lost 8 bases, and 11 bases had no gene match. The CDR3 coding sequence is TGTGCCAGCTTAGGGACAGGGAGGATGGGCTATGGCTACACCTTC. Its protein product is CASLGTGRMGYGYTF.

This clonotype has ten or more counts. This chain links TRBV18 with TRBJ1-3; 8 bases are shared with TRBD1. Looked up from germline, CDR1 is KGHSH and CDR2 is LQKENI. J was trimmed by 1 base and V by 3 bases; bases with no gene match: 5. CDR3 size: 16 residues. The CDR3 reads CASSPPDRVSGNTIYF. The CDR3 DNA reads as TGTGCCAGCTCACCCCCGGACAGGGTATCTGGAAACACCATATATTTT.

The chain has TRBV6-6 and TRBJ1-1; D is possibly TRBD1 (6 bases). The CDR3 is 16 amino acids. CDR1 and CDR2 (germline): MNHNY, SVGAGI (reference sequence). V was pared by 7 bases and J by 0 bases, with 18 bases between. Here the CDR3 reads CASTKPLTGVNTEAFF. CDR3 nucleotide sequence: TGTGCCAGCACCAAGCCCTTGACAGGCGTGAACACTGAAGCTTTCTTT.

J is TRBJ1-1 and V is TRBV5-5; 7 bases are a match to TRBD1. Germline V gene lookup returns CDR1 SGHKS and CDR2 YYEKEE (reference sequence). The CDR3 totals 15 residues. V dropped 0 bases and J dropped 4; count of bases not matched to a gene: 6. The chain's CDR3 is CASSLGQGGGTEAFF. CDR3 bases: TGTGCCAGCAGCTTGGGACAGGGTGGGGGCACTGAAGCTTTCTTT.

This chain joins TRBV6-2 or TRBV6-3 and TRBJ1-1; D may be TRBD1 (6 bases). CDR1 is MNHEY and CDR2 is SVGEGT in the germline V gene. This CDR3 region has 14 residues. Deletions cut 7 bases from V and 5 bases from J, with 17 bases between. CDR3 in amino acids: CASTSRGERTEAFF. The CDR3 DNA follows: TGTGCCAGCACCTCTAGGGGGGAGAGGACTGAAGCTTTCTTT.

The genes are TRBV29-1 and TRBJ2-1; TRBD2 matches 9 bases. V lost 3 bases, J lost 6 bases, and 3 bases stayed unmatched. This CDR3 has 13 amino acids. In germline, CDR1 is SQVTM, CDR2 ANQGSEA. DNA of the CDR3: TGCAGCGTTGAGCGGGGGGGCTTCAATGAGCAGTTCTTC. Protein sequence: CSVERGGFNEQFF.

This clonotype was picked up a small number of times. This chain uses TRBV3-1 with TRBJ2-1, with D perhaps matching TRBD1 (6 bases). Germline values: CDR1 LGHDT, CDR2 YNNKEL (reference sequence). Trimming removed 1 base from V and 6 bases from J, with 13 bases in between. The CDR3 has 15 residues. The CDR3 nucleotides read TGTGCCAGCAGCCAAGGACCAGGGGCGGCCAATGAGCAGTTCTTC. It is translated as CASSQGPGAANEQFF.

This clonotype has a handful of counts. The chain combines TRBV7-2 with TRBJ1-1, with D maybe TRBD1 (5 bases). In germline, CDR1 is SGHTA, CDR2 FQGNSA. V was clipped by 7 bases and J by 4 bases, with 16 bases between them. The CDR3 has 14 residues. This CDR3 is CASIVLTGGTEAFF. CDR3 nucleotide sequence: TGTGCCAGCATAGTGCTCACTGGGGGCACTGAAGCTTTCTTT. Full variable domain (rest looked up from reference TRBV7-2 and TRBJ1-1): GAGVSQSPSNKVTEKGKDVELRCDPISGHTALYWYRQSLGQGLEFLIYFQGNSAPDKSGLPSDRFSAERTGGSVSTLTIQRTQQEDSAVYLCASIVLTGGTEAFFGQGTRLTVV.

This clonotype showed up just a few times. This chain joins TRBV2 and TRBJ2-7; 7 positions agree with TRBD1. Per germline, CDR1 SNHLY and CDR2 FYNNEI. The CDR3 extends over 14 amino acids. V was clipped by 7 bases and J by 5 bases; unmatched bases: 11. This CDR3 reads CASKTQDRANEQYF. The CDR3 DNA follows: TGTGCCAGCAAAACCCAAGACAGGGCCAACGAGCAGTACTTC.

At least ten counts were recorded for this clonotype. J is TRBJ2-1 and V is TRBV20-1; 12 bases are a match to TRBD1. Germline V gene sequence: CDR1 DFQATT, CDR2 SNEGSKA (reference sequence). The CDR3 extends over 15 amino acids. With V trimmed by 5 bases and J by 8 bases, 10 bases remained unmatched. The CDR3 is CSASNRDRGRDEQFF. CDR3 bases: TGCAGTGCTTCTAACCGGGACAGGGGGCGCGATGAGCAGTTCTTC.

This clonotype was picked up a small number of times. The V call is TRBV9, the J call TRBJ2-3; D is ambiguous. V shed 2 bases and J shed 3 bases, with 13 bases lying between them. Germline V gene sequence: CDR1 SGDLS, CDR2 YYNGEE. The CDR3 has 15 residues. The CDR3 DNA sequence: TGTGCCAGCAGCGTTTTGAGTATTGGTACAGATACGCAGTATTTT. Amino acid sequence: CASSVLSIGTDTQYF.

This chain links TRBV9 with TRBJ2-1; D is uncertain. The CDR3 runs to 14 residues. Trimming removed 1 base from V and 5 bases from J, with 10 bases in between. CDR1 and CDR2 from the germline V gene are SGDLS and YYNGEE. The CDR3 bases are TGTGCCAGCAGCGTATCCGTACAGCACAATGAGCAGTTCTTC. It encodes CASSVSVQHNEQFF.

The rearrangement joins TRBV11-2 to TRBJ1-1; D ambiguous. The germline gives CDR1 SGHAT, CDR2 FQNNGV. V was cut by 0 bases and J by 0 bases, with 11 bases left in between. There are 16 residues in the CDR3. Here the CDR3 reads CASSLEATPMNTEAFF. The DNA for the CDR3 is TGTGCCAGCAGCTTAGAGGCGACACCGATGAACACTGAAGCTTTCTTT.

This clonotype was seen many times. J is TRBJ2-2 and V is TRBV20-1; D gene unclear. From germline, CDR1 is DFQATT and CDR2 SNEGSKA (reference sequence). The CDR3 has 12 residues. With 3 bases removed from V and 6 bases from J, the gap between germline ends came to 8 bases. CDR3: CSARTVPGELFF. Here the CDR3 DNA reads TGCAGTGCTAGGACCGTTCCCGGGGAGCTGTTTTTT.

This sequence joins TRBV20-1 and TRBJ2-7; 7 bases agree with TRBD2. Unmatched junction bases numbered 17, after V lost 5 bases and J lost 7 bases. Germline V CDR1 and CDR2: DFQATT, SNEGSKA (reference sequence). The CDR3 totals 15 residues. The CDR3 loop is CSAPPRGSGVKEQYF. The CDR3 bases are TGCAGTGCTCCCCCTCGAGGAAGCGGGGTTAAAGAGCAGTACTTC.

V usage is TRBV19 and J usage is TRBJ2-2; TRBD2 is a possible D gene (6 bases). This CDR3 is 16 amino acids long. Trimming removed 6 bases at V and 1 base at J, with 15 bases between. Germline CDR1 LNHDA, CDR2 SQIVND (reference sequence). The CDR3 protein is CASSNGDSKNTGELFF. The CDR3 region has the DNA TGTGCCAGTAGCAACGGGGACTCCAAGAACACCGGGGAGCTGTTTTTT.

This clonotype showed up just a few times. The rearrangement uses TRBV29-1 and TRBJ2-5, with D hard to call. Germline V gene lookup returns CDR1 SQVTM and CDR2 ANQGSEA. The CDR3 contains 12 residues. V dropped 5 bases and J dropped 1 base, with 8 bases sitting between them. CDR3 protein: CSVRPTQETQYF. The CDR3 DNA is TGCAGCGTTAGGCCGACCCAAGAGACCCAGTACTTC. The full variable domain, its missing parts supplied by reference TRBV29-1 and TRBJ2-5, is SAVISQKPSRDICQRGTSLTIQCQVDSQVTMMFWYRQQPGQSLTLIATANQGSEATYESGFVIDKFPISRPNLTFSTLTVSNMSPEDSSIYLCSVRPTQETQYFGPGTRLLVL.

The rearrangement joins TRBV12-3 or TRBV12-4 to TRBJ1-1; D might be TRBD1 (6 bases). V was pared by 5 bases and J by 0 bases, with 16 bases between. This CDR3 has 16 residues. The CDR3 is CASSGGTRGMNTEAFF. CDR3 in DNA: TGTGCCAGCAGTGGGGGGACGAGGGGGATGAACACTGAAGCTTTCTTT.

This clonotype was seen ten or more times. The rearrangement links TRBV5-1 to TRBJ2-3; D ambiguous. Trimming removed 5 bases from V and 0 bases from J, with 7 bases in between. CDR1 and CDR2 (germline): SGHRS, YFSETQ. The CDR3 totals 13 residues. CDR3 residues: CASSLQSTDTQYF. CDR3 nucleotides: TGCGCCAGCAGTCTACAAAGCACAGATACGCAGTATTTT.

The chain uses TRBV7-9 and TRBJ1-3; D gene uncertain. Trimming left V 4 bases short and J 3 bases short, with 13 bases between. Germline V gene data show CDR1 as SEHNR and CDR2 as FQNEAQ (reference sequence). This CDR3 has 15 amino acids. As DNA, the CDR3 is TGTGCCAGCAGCTCCGCACAGATTTTTGGAAACACCATATATTTT. This codes for CASSSAQIFGNTIYF. Supplemented by reference TRBV7-9 and TRBJ1-3, the full variable domain reads DTGVSQNPRHKITKRGQNVTFRCDPISEHNRLYWYRQTLGQGPEFLTYFQNEAQLEKSRLLSDRFSAERPKGSFSTLEIQRTEQGDSAMYLCASSSAQIFGNTIYFGEGSWLTVV.

This clonotype was found many times. The genes are TRBV6-1 and TRBJ2-1; TRBD1 agrees at 7 bases. The germline V gene encodes CDR1 MNHNS and CDR2 SASEGT. The CDR3 loop spans 14 amino acids. The V and J ends lost 8 bases and 2 bases, in that order; junction bases with no gene match: 6. The CDR3 region is CASRSRGTYNEQFF. CDR3 sequence (DNA): TGTGCCAGCCGAAGCAGGGGGACCTACAATGAGCAGTTCTTC.

This chain links TRBV18 with TRBJ1-4; D call uncertain. The germline V gene encodes CDR1 KGHSH and CDR2 LQKENI. Trimming shortened V by 5 bases and J by 9 bases, and 16 bases separated the two germline ends. CDR3 size: 14 residues. CDR3 in amino acids: CASSGRMGPQKLFF. Written as DNA, the CDR3 is TGTGCCAGCTCAGGACGGATGGGCCCCCAAAAACTGTTTTTT.

This clonotype was seen many times. The chain recombines TRBV20-1 with TRBJ2-5; 8 positions agree with TRBD2. The germline V gene encodes CDR1 DFQATT and CDR2 SNEGSKA (reference sequence). Unmatched junction bases numbered 11, after V lost 4 bases and J lost 4 bases. The CDR3 has 15 residues. CDR3 in DNA: TGCAGTGCTACCCTGGGCGGGGGGAACACAGAGACCCAGTACTTC. It codes for CSATLGGGNTETQYF.

CDR3 sequence (DNA): TGTGCCAGCAGCCATGGGGTCGGGGAGACCCAGTACTTC. It encodes CASSHGVGETQYF. This chain joins TRBV7-3 and TRBJ2-5; D gene ambiguous. The CDR3 contains 13 residues. V was shortened by 5 bases and J by 5 bases, with 12 bases between the two germline ends. The V gene's germline CDR1 is SGHTA and CDR2 FQGTGA.